The 10 T cell receptor beta chains presented below share a single source sample, sequenced in a study of shared clonotypes between healthy human individuals (TCRdb year 2020). Library prep was done by the immunoSEQ multiplex PCR assay. As stored in TCRdb, this immuneACCESS dataset retains in-frame rearrangements with V and J assigned. A fraction of the clones does not appear; measured against another copy, unresolved V genes explain less than half of the discrepancy, and the remainder lacks a known reason. Present in this sample are more than 2,000,000 clones, approximately 93% of which were seen just once. The ten biggest clones cover 0.39% of the sample. Specimen: naive CD4+ T cells from PBMCs. Explained via the paper, the cell subset or site label denotes: CD45RA+ positively selected. The receptor set was obtained from a man aged 18 to 30 in good health. Some clones in this sample may be carry-over from other donors' samples.

This clone appeared once. The DNA of the CDR3 is TGTGCCAGCAAGCTGGTGAGCTCGGGTGAGCAGTTCTTC. It yields the protein CASKLVSSGEQFF. The chain recombines TRBV2 with TRBJ2-1; D gene uncertain. V lost 7 bases and J 9 bases, leaving 16 bases between the germline ends. CDR1 and CDR2 (germline): SNHLY, FYNNEI. The CDR3 is made up of 13 amino acids.

The chain's CDR3 is CSVAGTGFAEAFF. The CDR3 DNA reads as TGCAGCGTGGCCGGGACAGGGTTCGCTGAAGCTTTCTTT. The chain joins TRBV29-1 to TRBJ1-1, with 9 bases matching TRBD1. The CDR3 is 13 residues long. The J segment lost 6 bases and the V segment lost 6 bases, leaving 8 bases of the junction unmatched. Germline assignment: CDR1 SQVTM and CDR2 ANQGSEA.

This clone was counted a single time. This CDR3 is also generated by other DNA sequences in the sample. The V and J genes are TRBV27 and TRBJ1-1; TRBD1 aligns across 7 bases. The CDR3 spans 12 residues. The germline V gene encodes CDR1 MNHEY and CDR2 SMNVEV (reference sequence). J was trimmed by 8 bases and V by 6 bases; bases with no gene match: 6. DNA of the CDR3: TGTGCCAGCAGCCGGACAGGAGCAGAAGCTTTCTTT. Translation: CASSRTGAEAFF.

The chain is built from TRBV19 and TRBJ2-1; 10 bases line up with TRBD2. CDR1 is LNHDA, CDR2 SQIVND, per germline (reference sequence). The V and J ends lost 5 bases and 4 bases, in that order; junction bases with no gene match: 5. The CDR3 has 15 residues. CDR3 coding DNA: TGTGCCAGTAGTGCTAGCGGGAGACCTTACAATGAGCAGTTCTTC. Amino acid sequence: CASSASGRPYNEQFF.

The chain carries TRBV5-1 and TRBJ1-4, with D unresolved. V was cut by 3 bases and J by 8 bases, with 11 bases left in between. This CDR3 contains 13 residues. CDR1 and CDR2 from the germline V gene are SGHRS and YFSETQ. The CDR3 sequence: CASSSQLGEKLFF. The CDR3 DNA is TGCGCCAGCAGCTCCCAATTGGGGGAAAAACTGTTTTTT.

V and J are TRBV23-1 and TRBJ1-1, with D hard to call. TRBV23-1 is an ORF for which the function is uncertain. The CDR3 totals 16 residues. V was shortened by 0 bases and J by 0 bases, with 11 bases between the two germline ends. The CDR3 nucleotides read TGCGCCAGCAGTCAATCGGCAGGAGCCTTGAACACTGAAGCTTTCTTT. Translation gives CASSQSAGALNTEAFF.

This sequence joins TRBV19 and TRBJ1-4, with TRBD1 matching over 8 bases. CDR3 length: 17 amino acids. J gave up 7 bases and V 5 bases, and 15 bases lay outside the gene matches. Looked up from germline, CDR1 is LNHDA and CDR2 is SQIVND (reference sequence). CDR3 protein: CASSAPQGQERGEKLFF. In DNA, the CDR3 is TGTGCCAGTAGTGCCCCTCAGGGACAGGAGCGCGGTGAAAAACTGTTTTTT.

Remarks on this clone: Distinct nucleotide sequences in the sample also encode this CDR3. J is TRBJ1-2 and V is TRBV6-5, with TRBD1 matching 7 bases. CDR3 size: 13 residues. The ends lost 4 bases at V and 3 bases at J; junction bases unmatched: 2. Germline V gives CDR1 MNHEY, CDR2 SVGAGI. The CDR3 sequence is CASSSTGDYGYTF. The CDR3 nucleotides are TGTGCCAGCAGTTCCACAGGGGACTATGGCTACACCTTC.

This chain joins TRBV18 and TRBJ1-2, with a weak D call TRBD1 (5 bases). Germline V gene sequence: CDR1 KGHSH, CDR2 LQKENI. This CDR3 contains 15 residues. V lost 2 bases, J lost 0 bases, and 10 bases lay in between. CDR3 sequence: CASSPSRASNYGYTF. The CDR3 coding sequence is TGTGCCAGCTCACCAAGCAGGGCTTCTAACTATGGCTACACCTTC.

The chain employs TRBV7-9 and TRBJ2-7; weak D call: TRBD1 (6 bases). Germline V gene sequence: CDR1 SEHNR, CDR2 FQNEAQ (reference sequence). The CDR3 has 13 residues. V shed 0 bases and J shed 5 bases, with 8 bases lying between them. The CDR3 protein is CASSLADRDEQYF. As DNA, the CDR3 is TGTGCCAGCAGCTTAGCGGACAGAGACGAGCAGTACTTC.